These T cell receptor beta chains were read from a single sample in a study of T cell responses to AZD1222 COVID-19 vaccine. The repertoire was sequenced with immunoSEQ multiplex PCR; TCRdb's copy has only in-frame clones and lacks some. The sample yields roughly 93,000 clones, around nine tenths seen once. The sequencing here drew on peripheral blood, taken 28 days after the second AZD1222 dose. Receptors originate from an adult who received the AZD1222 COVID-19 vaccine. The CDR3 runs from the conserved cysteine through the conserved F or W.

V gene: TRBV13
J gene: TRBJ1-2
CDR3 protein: CASSSWSGNYGYTF

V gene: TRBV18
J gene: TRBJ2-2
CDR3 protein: CASSPREDTGELFF

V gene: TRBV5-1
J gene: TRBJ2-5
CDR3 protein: CASSVTGGRETQYF

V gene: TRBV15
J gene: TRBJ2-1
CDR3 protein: CATTDGVSSYNEQFF

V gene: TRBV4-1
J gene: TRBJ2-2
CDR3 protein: CASSPDQGGTGELFF

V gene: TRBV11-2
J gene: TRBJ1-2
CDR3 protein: CASSPEWNYGYTF

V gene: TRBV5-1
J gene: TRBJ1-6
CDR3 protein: CASSLTGPSYNSPLHF

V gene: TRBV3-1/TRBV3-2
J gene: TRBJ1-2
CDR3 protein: CASSQDSGLGYTF

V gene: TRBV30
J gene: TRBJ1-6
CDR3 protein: CAWSVWSSPLHF

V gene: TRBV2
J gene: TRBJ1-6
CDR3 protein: CASSGAEQGVSPLHF

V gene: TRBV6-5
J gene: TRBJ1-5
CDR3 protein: CAEEPQHF

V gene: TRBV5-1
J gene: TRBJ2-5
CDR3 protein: CASEPTGGIQETQYF

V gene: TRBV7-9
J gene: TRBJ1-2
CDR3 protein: CASSPIGPVTGSLYPF

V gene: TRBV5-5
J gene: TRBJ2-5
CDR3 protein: CASSLDGVAGGPRETQYF

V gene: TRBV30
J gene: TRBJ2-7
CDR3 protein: CAWSIQGASGEQYF

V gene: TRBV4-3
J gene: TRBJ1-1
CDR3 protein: CASSQDSGIGEAFF

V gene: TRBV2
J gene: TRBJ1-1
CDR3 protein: CASSEMMNTEAFF

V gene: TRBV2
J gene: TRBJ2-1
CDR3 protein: CASSGGQVERGYNEQFF

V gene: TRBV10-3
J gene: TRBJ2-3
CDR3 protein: CAIKGSGVSTDTQYF

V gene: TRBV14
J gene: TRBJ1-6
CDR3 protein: CASSQPPGRPNSPLHF

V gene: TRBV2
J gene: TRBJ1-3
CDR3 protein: CASSVDRENTIYF

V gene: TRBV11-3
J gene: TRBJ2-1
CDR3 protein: CASSPSLIDRQFF

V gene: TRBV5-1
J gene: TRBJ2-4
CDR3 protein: CASSLIGQGDIQYF

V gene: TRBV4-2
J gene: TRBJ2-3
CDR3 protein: CASSHRRDTDTQYF

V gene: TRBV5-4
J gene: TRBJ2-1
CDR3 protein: CASSSRLSPTLNEQFF

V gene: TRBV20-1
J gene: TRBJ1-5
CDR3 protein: CSASGVEDYQPQHF

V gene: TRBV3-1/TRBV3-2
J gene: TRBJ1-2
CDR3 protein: CASSQEGEQGIYGYTF

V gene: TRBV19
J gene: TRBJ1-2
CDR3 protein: CASSILRGAGYTF

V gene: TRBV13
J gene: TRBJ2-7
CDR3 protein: CASSLAGTGAYEQYF

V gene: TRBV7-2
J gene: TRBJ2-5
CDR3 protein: CASSGQRGETQYF

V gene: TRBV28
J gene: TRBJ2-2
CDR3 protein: CASIPNTGELFF

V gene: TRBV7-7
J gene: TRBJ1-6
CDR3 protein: CASSLREGLYNSPLHF

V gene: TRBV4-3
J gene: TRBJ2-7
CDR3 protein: CASSQDEEGLEQYF

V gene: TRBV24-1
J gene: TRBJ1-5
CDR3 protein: CATSDLTGDQPQHF

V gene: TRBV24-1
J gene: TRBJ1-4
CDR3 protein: CATSDPNEKLFF

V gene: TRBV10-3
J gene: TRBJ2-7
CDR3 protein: CAISRDDYAQYF

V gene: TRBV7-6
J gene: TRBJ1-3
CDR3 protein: CASSSHPGQGSDTIYF

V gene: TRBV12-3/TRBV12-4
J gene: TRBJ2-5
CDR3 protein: CASSLGAGTQYF

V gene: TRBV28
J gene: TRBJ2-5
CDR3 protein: CASSARLGRASGGASQETQYF

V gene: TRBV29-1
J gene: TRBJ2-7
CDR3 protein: CSAQGALAGESYEQYF

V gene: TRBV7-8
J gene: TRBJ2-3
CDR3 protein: CASSYLGTSGGSTDTQYF